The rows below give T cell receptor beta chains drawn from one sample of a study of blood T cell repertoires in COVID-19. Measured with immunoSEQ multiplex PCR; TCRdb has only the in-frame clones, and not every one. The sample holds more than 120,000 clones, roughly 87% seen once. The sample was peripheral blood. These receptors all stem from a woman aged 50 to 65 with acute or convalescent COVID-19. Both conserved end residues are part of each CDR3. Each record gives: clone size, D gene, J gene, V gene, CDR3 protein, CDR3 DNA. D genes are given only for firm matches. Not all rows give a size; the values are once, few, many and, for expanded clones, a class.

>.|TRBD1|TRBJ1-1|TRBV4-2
CASSQDNTGVATEAFF
TGTGCCAGCAGCCAAGATAATACAGGGGTGGCCACTGAAGCTTTCTTT
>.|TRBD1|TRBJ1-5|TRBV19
CASSNLGQGIGNQPQHF
TGTGCCAGTAGCAATCTCGGACAGGGGATAGGAAATCAGCCCCAGCATTTT
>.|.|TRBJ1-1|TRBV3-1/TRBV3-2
CASSQSDGGAFF
TGTGCCAGCAGCCAATCCGACGGAGGAGCTTTCTTT
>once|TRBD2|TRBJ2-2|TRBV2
CASSVLAGGLLRTGELFF
TGTGCCAGCAGTGTACTAGCGGGAGGGCTTTTGCGCACCGGGGAGCTGTTTTTT
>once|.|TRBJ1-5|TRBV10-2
CATGDPNQPQHF
TGCGCCACCGGAGATCCCAATCAGCCCCAGCATTTT
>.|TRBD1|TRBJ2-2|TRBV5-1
CASSFEGAALFGELFF
TGCGCCAGCAGCTTTGAGGGGGCGGCCCTATTCGGGGAGCTGTTTTTT
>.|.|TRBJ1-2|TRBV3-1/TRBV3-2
CASSQADYGYTF
TGTGCCAGCAGCCAAGCAGACTATGGCTACACCTTC
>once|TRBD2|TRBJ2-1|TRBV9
CASSLSGTSGRAGNEQFF
TGTGCCAGCAGCTTATCCGGGACTAGCGGGAGGGCGGGGAATGAGCAGTTCTTC
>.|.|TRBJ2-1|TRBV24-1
CATSRASSSYEQFF
TGTGCCACCAGTAGGGCTAGCTCCTCGTATGAGCAGTTCTTC
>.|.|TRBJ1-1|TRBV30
CAWSPSVTEAFF
TGTGCCTGGAGCCCTTCGGTGACTGAAGCTTTCTTT
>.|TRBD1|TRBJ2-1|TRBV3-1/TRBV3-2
CASRAEGANEQFF
TGTGCCAGCAGGGCAGAGGGGGCGAATGAGCAGTTCTTC
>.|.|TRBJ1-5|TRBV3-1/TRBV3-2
CASSQDTGQPQHF
TGTGCCAGCAGCCAAGATACGGGACAGCCCCAGCATTTT
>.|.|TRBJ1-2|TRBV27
CASSSQVFTSGYTF
TGTGCCAGCAGTTCACAGGTTTTCACTTCGGGCTACACCTTC
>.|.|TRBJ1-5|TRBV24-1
CATSDLYPQDSNQPQHF
TGTGCCACCAGTGATTTGTACCCACAGGATAGCAATCAGCCCCAGCATTTT
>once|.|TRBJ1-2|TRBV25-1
CASEGALGYTF
TGTGCCAGCGAGGGCGCCCTGGGCTACACCTTC
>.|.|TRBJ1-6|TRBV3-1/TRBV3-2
CASSQGEINSPLHF
TGTGCCAGCAGCCAAGGCGAGATCAATTCACCCCTCCACTTT
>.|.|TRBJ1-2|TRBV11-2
CASSPGPGPYGYTF
TGTGCCAGCAGCCCTGGGCCAGGCCCCTATGGCTACACCTTC
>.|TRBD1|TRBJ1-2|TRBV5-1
CASRGGQGDYGYTF
TGCGCCAGCAGGGGGGGACAGGGCGACTATGGCTACACCTTC
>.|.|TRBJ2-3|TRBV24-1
CATSDLLTPAQYF
TGTGCCACCAGTGATTTACTGACACCCGCGCAGTATTTT
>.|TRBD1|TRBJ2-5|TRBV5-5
CASSGGQGQETQYF
TGTGCCAGCAGCGGGGGACAGGGACAAGAGACCCAGTACTTC
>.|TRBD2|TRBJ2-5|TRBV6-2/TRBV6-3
CASSFSGRGETQYF
TGTGCCAGCAGTTTTAGCGGGAGAGGGGAGACCCAGTACTTC
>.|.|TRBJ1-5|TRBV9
CASSPGTGGNQPQHF
TGTGCCAGCAGCCCCGGGACTGGGGGCAATCAGCCCCAGCATTTT
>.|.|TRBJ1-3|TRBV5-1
CASSPRTVFGNTIYF
TGCGCCAGCAGCCCACGGACAGTGTTTGGAAACACCATATATTTT
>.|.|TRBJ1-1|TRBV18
CASSPDFSEAFF
TGTGCCAGCTCACCCGATTTTAGCGAAGCTTTCTTT